The T cell receptor (beta chain) under discussion was sequenced for a study of shared clonotypes between healthy human individuals. Study in general: Aged between 18 and 49, the donors were a couple of women and a few men. Study-level points and caveats: Read depth was anticipated to influence clonotype sharing among donors.

To note about this clone: What it recognizes is unknown.

Libraries were prepared by immunoSEQ multiplex PCR; TCRdb keeps only in-frame clonotypes and omits some of them. The sample carries some 2,400,000 clones, under 97% recorded once. Sequenced sample: naive CD4+ T cells sorted from blood. Subset given: CD45RA+ positively selected. This clonotype originated in a man aged 18 to 30 in good health.

Here the CDR3 DNA reads TGTGCCAGCACCACCAGGTGGGGGACAGAGTCCTACGAGCAGTACTTC. Amino acids: CASTTRWGTESYEQYF. The chain links TRBV27 to TRBJ2-7; 7 nucleotides line up with TRBD1. V dropped 7 bases and J dropped 1; count of bases not matched to a gene: 13. The CDR3 is 16 amino acids. Germline lookup yields CDR1 MNHEY and CDR2 SMNVEV (reference sequence).